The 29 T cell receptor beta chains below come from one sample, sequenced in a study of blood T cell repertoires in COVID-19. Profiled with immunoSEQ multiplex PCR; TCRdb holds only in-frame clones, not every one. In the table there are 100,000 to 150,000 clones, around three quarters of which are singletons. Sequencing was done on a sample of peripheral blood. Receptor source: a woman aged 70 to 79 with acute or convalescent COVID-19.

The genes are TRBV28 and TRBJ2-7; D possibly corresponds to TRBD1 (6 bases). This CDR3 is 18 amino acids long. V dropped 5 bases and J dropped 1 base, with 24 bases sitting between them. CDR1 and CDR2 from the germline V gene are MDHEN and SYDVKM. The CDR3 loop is CASSQSPGLGALSYEQYF. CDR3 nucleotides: TGTGCCAGCAGTCAATCCCCCGGGCTGGGGGCGCTTTCCTACGAGCAGTACTTC.

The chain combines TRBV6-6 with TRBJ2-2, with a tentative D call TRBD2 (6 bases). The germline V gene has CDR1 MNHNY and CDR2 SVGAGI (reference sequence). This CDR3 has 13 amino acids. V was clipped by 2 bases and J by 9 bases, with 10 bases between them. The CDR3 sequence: CASSYPGDRELFF. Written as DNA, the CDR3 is TGTGCCAGCAGTTACCCGGGGGACCGGGAGCTGTTTTTT.

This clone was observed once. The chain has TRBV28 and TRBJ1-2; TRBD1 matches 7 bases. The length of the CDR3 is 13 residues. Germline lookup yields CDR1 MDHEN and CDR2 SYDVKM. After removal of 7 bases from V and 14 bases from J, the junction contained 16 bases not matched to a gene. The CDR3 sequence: CASIFPAGTALTF. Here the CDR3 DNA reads TGTGCCAGCATCTTCCCCGCCGGGACAGCCTTGACCTTC.

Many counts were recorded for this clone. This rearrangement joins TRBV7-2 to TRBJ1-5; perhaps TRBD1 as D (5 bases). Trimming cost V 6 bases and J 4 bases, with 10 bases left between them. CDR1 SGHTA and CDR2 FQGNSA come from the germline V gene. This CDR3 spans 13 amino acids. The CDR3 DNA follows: TGTGCCAGCAGTCTAAGACAGAATCAGCCCCAGCATTTT. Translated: CASSLRQNQPQHF.

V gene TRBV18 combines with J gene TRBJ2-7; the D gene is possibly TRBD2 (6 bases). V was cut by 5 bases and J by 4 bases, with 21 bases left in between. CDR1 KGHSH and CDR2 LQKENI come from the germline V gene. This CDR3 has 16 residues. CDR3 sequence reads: CASSESESLAGYEQYF. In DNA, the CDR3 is TGTGCCAGCTCAGAATCCGAATCTCTGGCGGGATACGAGCAGTACTTC. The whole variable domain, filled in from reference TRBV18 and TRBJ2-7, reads NAGVMQNPRHLVRRRGQEARLRCSPMKGHSHVYWYRQLPEEGLKFMVYLQKENIIDESGMPKERFSAEFPKEGPSILRIQQVVRGDSAAYFCASSESESLAGYEQYFGPGTRLTVT.

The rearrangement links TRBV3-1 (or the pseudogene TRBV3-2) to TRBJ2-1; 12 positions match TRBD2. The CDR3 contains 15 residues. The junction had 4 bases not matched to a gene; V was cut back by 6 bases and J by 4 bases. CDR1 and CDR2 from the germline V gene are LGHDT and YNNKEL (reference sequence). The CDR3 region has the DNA TGTGCCAGCAGTCTAGCGGGAGGGAGGTACAATGAGCAGTTCTTC. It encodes CASSLAGGRYNEQFF.

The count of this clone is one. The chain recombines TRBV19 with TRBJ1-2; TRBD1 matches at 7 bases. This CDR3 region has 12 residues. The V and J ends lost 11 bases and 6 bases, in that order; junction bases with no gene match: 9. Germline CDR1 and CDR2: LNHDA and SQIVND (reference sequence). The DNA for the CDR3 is TGTGCCCTAGGAAGGGGGCGGAATGGCTACACCTTC. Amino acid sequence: CALGRGRNGYTF. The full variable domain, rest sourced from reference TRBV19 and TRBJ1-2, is DGGITQSPKYLFRKEGQNVTLSCEQNLNHDAMYWYRQDPGQGLRLIYYSQIVNDFQKGDIAEGYSVSREKKESFPLTVTSAQKNPTAFYLCALGRGRNGYTFGSGTRLTVV.

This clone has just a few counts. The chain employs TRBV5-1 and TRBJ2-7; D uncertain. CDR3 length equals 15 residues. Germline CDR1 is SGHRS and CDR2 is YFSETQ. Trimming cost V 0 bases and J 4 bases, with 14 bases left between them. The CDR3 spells CASSLVSDLRYEQYF. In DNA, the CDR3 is TGCGCCAGCAGCTTGGTTTCAGATTTGCGGTACGAGCAGTACTTC.

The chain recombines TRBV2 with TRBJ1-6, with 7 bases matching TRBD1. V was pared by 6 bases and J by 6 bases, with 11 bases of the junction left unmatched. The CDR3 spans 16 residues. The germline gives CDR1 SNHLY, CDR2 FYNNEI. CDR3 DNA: TGTGCCAGCAGCGGACTAGCAGGGGGGGCTAATTCACCCCTCCACTTT. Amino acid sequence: CASSGLAGGANSPLHF. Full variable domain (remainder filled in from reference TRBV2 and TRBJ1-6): EPEVTQTPSHQVTQMGQEVILRCVPISNHLYFYWYRQILGQKVEFLVSFYNNEISEKSEIFDDQFSVERPDGSNFTLKIRSTKLEDSAMYFCASSGLAGGANSPLHFGNGTRLTVT.

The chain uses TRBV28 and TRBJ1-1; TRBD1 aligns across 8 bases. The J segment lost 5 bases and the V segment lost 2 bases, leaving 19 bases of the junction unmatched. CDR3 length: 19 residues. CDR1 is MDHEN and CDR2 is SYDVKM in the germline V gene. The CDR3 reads CASSLQTTGGFGFKTEAFF. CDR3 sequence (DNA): TGTGCCAGCAGTTTACAAACAACAGGGGGATTTGGTTTTAAGACTGAAGCTTTCTTT.

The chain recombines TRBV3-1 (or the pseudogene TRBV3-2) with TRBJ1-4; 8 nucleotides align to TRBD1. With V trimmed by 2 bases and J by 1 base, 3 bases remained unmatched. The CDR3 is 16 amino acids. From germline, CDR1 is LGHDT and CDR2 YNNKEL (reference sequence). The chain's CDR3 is CASSQRGTGTNEKLFF. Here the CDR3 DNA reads TGTGCCAGCAGCCAAAGGGGGACAGGAACTAATGAAAAACTGTTTTTT.

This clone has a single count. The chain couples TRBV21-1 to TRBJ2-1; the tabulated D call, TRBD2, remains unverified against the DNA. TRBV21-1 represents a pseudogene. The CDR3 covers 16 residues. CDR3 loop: CASISGSGRAGNEQFF. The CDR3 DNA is TGTGCCAGCATCTCAGGTTCCGGGAGGGCTGGCAATGAGCAGTTCTTC.

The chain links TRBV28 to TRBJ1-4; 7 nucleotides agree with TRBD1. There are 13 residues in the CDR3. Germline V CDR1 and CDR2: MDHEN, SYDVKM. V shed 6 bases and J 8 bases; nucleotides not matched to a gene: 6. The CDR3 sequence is CASSRQGEEKLFF. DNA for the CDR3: TGTGCCAGCAGCCGACAGGGCGAAGAAAAACTGTTTTTT.

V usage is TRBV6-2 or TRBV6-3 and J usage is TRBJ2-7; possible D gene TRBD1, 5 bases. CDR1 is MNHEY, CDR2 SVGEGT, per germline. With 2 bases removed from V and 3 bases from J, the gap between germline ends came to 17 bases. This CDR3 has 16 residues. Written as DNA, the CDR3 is TGTGCCAGCAGTTACGAGACAGATAATCCTCACTACGAGCAGTACTTC. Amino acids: CASSYETDNPHYEQYF.

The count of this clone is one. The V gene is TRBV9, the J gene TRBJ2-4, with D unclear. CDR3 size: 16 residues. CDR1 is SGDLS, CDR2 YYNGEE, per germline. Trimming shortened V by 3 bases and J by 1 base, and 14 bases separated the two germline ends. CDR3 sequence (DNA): TGTGCCAGCAGCGCCGGAGCCAGCAAGGCCAAAAACATTCAGTACTTC. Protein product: CASSAGASKAKNIQYF.

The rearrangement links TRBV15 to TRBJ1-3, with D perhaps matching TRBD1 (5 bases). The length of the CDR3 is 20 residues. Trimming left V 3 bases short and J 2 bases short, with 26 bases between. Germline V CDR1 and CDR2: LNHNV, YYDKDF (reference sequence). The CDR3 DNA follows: TGTGCCACCAGCAGCGTCGGGGCGCGGGGCGGACCTCCCGCTGGAAACACCATATATTTT. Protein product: CATSSVGARGGPPAGNTIYF.

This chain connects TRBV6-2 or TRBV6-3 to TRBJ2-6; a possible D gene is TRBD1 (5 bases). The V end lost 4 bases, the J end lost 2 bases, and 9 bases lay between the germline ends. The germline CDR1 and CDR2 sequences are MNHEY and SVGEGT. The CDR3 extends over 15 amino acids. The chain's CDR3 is CASSFQGPGANVLTF. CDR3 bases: TGTGCCAGCAGTTTCCAGGGTCCTGGGGCCAACGTCCTGACTTTC.

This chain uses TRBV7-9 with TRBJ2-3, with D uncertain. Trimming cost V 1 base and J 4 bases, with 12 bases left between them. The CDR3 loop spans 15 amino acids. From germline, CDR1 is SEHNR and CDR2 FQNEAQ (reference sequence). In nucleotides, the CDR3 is TGTGCCAGCAGCTTAGTTTCCCCAGGCCCAGATACGCAGTATTTT. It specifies CASSLVSPGPDTQYF.

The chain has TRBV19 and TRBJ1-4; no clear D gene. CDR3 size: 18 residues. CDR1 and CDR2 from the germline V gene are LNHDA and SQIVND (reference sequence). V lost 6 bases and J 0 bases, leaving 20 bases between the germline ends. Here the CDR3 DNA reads TGTGCCAGTAGATCTATGAGGGCACTTAGATCAACTAATGAAAAACTGTTTTTT. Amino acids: CASRSMRALRSTNEKLFF.

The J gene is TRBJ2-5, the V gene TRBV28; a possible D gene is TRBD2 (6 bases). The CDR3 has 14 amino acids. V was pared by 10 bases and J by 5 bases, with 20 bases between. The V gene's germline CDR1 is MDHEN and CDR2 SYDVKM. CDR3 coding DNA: TGTGCCACCGAACCGAACCTTCGGGGGGAGACCCAGTACTTC. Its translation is CATEPNLRGETQYF. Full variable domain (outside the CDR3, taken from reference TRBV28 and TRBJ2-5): DVKVTQSSRYLVKRTGEKVFLECVQDMDHENMFWYRQDPGLGLRLIYFSYDVKMKEKGDIPEGYSVSREKKERFSLILESASTNQTSMYLCATEPNLRGETQYFGPGTRLLVL.

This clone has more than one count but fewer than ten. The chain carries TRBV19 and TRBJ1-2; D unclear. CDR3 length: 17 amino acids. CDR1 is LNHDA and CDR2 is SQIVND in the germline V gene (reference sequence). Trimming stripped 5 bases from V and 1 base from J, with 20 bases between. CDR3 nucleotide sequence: TGTGCCAGTAGTCGTTCTAAGTGGGAGATGATTAACTATGGCTACACCTTC. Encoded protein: CASSRSKWEMINYGYTF.

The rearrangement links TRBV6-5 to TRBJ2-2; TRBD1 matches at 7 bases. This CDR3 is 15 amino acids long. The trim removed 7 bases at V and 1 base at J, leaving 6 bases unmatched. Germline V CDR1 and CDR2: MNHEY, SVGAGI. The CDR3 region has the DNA TGTGCCAGCACTACCGGGACAGTGAACACCGGGGAGCTGTTTTTT. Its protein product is CASTTGTVNTGELFF.

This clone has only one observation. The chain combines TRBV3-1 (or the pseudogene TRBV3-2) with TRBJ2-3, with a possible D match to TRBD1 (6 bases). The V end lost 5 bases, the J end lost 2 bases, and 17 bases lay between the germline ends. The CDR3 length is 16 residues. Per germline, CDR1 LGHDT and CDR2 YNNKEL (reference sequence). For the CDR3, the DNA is TGTGCCAGCAGCGCTTACAGGGATTCTTACACAGATACGCAGTATTTT. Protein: CASSAYRDSYTDTQYF.

The CDR3 reads CSASRREQPQHF. The DNA for the CDR3 is TGCAGTGCTAGTCGGAGGGAGCAGCCCCAGCATTTT. The rearrangement joins TRBV20-1 to TRBJ1-5; D gene unclear. The CDR3 spans 12 residues. Germline CDR1 is DFQATT and CDR2 is SNEGSKA (reference sequence). V was shortened by 3 bases and J by 7 bases, with 10 bases between the two germline ends.

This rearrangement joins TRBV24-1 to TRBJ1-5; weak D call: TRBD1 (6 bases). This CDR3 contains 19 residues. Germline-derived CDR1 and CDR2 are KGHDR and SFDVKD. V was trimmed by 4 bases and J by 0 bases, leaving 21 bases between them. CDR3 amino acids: CATSERSGVRQYSNQPQHF. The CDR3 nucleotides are TGTGCCACCAGTGAGCGGTCAGGGGTAAGGCAATATAGCAATCAGCCCCAGCATTTT.

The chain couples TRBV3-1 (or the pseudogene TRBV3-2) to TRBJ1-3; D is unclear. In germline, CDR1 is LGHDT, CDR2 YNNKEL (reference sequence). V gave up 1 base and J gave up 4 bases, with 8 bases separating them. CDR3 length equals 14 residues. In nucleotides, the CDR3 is TGTGCCAGCAGCCAAGGGGGAGCAGGAAACACCATATATTTT. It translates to CASSQGGAGNTIYF.

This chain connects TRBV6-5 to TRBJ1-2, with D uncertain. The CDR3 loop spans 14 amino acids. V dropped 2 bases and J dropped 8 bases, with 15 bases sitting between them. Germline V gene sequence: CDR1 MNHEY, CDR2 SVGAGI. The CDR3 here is CASSYGDSHGGYTF. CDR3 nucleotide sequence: TGTGCCAGCAGTTACGGCGACTCCCACGGGGGCTACACCTTC.

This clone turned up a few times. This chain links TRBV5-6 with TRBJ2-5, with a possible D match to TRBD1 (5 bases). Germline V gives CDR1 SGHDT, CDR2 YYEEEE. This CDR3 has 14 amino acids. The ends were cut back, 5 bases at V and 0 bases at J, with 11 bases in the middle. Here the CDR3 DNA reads TGTGCCAGCAGTAGGTTAGGGGACCAAGAGACCCAGTACTTC. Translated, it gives CASSRLGDQETQYF.

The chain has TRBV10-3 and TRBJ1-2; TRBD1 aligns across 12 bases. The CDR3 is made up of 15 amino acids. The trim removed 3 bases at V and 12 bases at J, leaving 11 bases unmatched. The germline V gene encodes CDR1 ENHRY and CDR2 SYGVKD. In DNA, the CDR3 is TGTGCCATCAGTGACCCGGGACAGGGGGCCCCAAGAGACACCTTC. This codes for CAISDPGQGAPRDTF.